One T cell receptor (beta chain) is described in this entry. This entry belongs to a study of blood T cell repertoires in COVID-19. Clones were sequenced by immunoSEQ multiplex PCR, and TCRdb holds only the in-frame ones, with some missing. The sample has 150,000 to 200,000 clones; over 70% are singletons. Germline V gene data show CDR1 as ENHRY and CDR2 as SYGVKD. The CDR3 runs 14 residues. Trimming took 5 bases from V and 5 from J; bases not matched to a gene: 8. The TCR was taken from a man between 60 and 70 years old with active or convalescent COVID-19. The sequencing sample was made of peripheral blood. This chain connects TRBV10-3 to TRBJ2-7; 8 nucleotides match TRBD2. CDR3 amino acids: CAISPQGGGNEQYF. Here the CDR3 DNA reads TGTGCCATCAGTCCCCAGGGCGGGGGGAACGAGCAGTACTTC.